The sequence of this T cell receptor (beta chain) was determined in a study of cytomegalovirus exposure and HLA in healthy donors. Findings and caveats of the study: As immune exposure information, only CMV serostatus was available. A later analysis associated around 17,000 TCR beta sequences with HLA alleles at a 0.05 false discovery rate.

PCR employed 60 Vbeta and 13 Jbeta primers. Generated by immunoSEQ multiplex PCR, the TCRdb table keeps only in-frame clones and is missing some. The sample has fewer than 130,000 clones; around 87% are singletons. With regard to this clone: What it recognizes is unknown.

V dropped 3 bases and J dropped 0; count of bases not matched to a gene: 23. CDR1 and CDR2 (germline): GTSNPN, SVGIG (reference sequence). The CDR3 is 21 amino acids. This TCR was sampled from a middle-aged man in good health and CMV-seronegative. The rearrangement joins TRBV30 to TRBJ2-3, with 8 bases identical to TRBD2. Sequenced input: PBMCs. CDR3 sequence reads: CAWRVGVVLGGGPSSTDTQYF. DNA of the CDR3: TGTGCCTGGAGGGTAGGGGTAGTTCTCGGGGGGGGACCGTCTAGCACAGATACGCAGTATTTT. Full variable domain (remainder filled in from reference TRBV30 and TRBJ2-3): SQTIHQWPATLVQPVGSPLSLECTVEGTSNPNLYWYRQAAGRGLQLLFYSVGIGQISSEVPQNLSASRPQDRQFILSSKKLLLSDSGFYLCAWRVGVVLGGGPSSTDTQYFGPGTRLTVL.